The rows below give T cell receptor beta chains drawn from one sample of a study of blood T cells in healthy people across ages. MiXCR was run by TCRdb on the 5' RACE reads, yielding one entry per CDR3 protein. Altogether 2 million or so distinct CDR3 sequences are present, about 50% being singletons, with the ten largest covering 2.1%. The specimen was blood. The receptors originated from a woman in her thirties or forties in good health. The CDR3 runs from the conserved cysteine through the conserved F or W. Fields, in order: J gene, D gene, V gene, clone size, CDR3 DNA, CDR3 protein. A D gene is named only where the DNA matches it firmly. Clone size is shown for a subset of rows, as once, few, many or a class of expanded clone.

TRBJ1-2 | . | TRBV6-1 | . | TGTGCCAGCAATTCCCCCCTGACAGGAAAATATGGCTACACCTTC | CASNSPLTGKYGYTF
TRBJ1-1 | . | TRBV27 | few | TGTGCCAGCAGTCCCCCCCCGGGGGCGAACACTGAAGCTTTCTTT | CASSPPPGANTEAFF
TRBJ2-1 | TRBD1 | TRBV12-3/TRBV12-4 | few | TGTGCCAGCAGTTTCCGGGACAGGGGTTTTAATGAGCAGTTCTTC | CASSFRDRGFNEQFF
TRBJ2-7 | . | TRBV29-1 | many | TGCAGCGTTGGACACTTCTCCTACGAGCAGTACTTC | CSVGHFSYEQYF
TRBJ1-4 | . | TRBV19 | . | TGTGCCAGTTGTAGTCGCGCTAATGAAAAACTGTTTTTT | CASCSRANEKLFF
TRBJ2-3 | . | TRBV10-3 | . | TGTGCCATCAATAGGGGGGGTTCAGATACGCAGTATTTT | CAINRGGSDTQYF
TRBJ2-3 | . | TRBV27 | . | TGTGCCAGCAGTTTCGGACAGCTAAGCACAGATACGCAGTATTTT | CASSFGQLSTDTQYF
TRBJ1-5 | . | TRBV6-2/TRBV6-3 | once | TGTGCCAGCAGTTATCCTGCCAATCAGCCCCAGCATTTT | CASSYPANQPQHF
TRBJ1-2 | TRBD1 | TRBV12-3/TRBV12-4 | . | TGTGCCAGCAGTTTTGGGACAGGGGCTGGCTACACCTTC | CASSFGTGAGYTF
TRBJ2-1 | . | TRBV4-3 | . | TGCGCCAGCAGCCAAGAGCTAGTGGGGGGTGAGCAGTTCTTC | CASSQELVGGEQFF
TRBJ2-7 | TRBD2 | TRBV4-3 | . | TGCGTCAGCAGCCAAGACCCGGGACTAGGTCTCCACGAGCAGTACTTC | CVSSQDPGLGLHEQYF
TRBJ2-7 | . | TRBV6-5 | . | TGTGCCAGCAGCGGTCGTGAAAAGCCCAAAAATGAGCAGTACTTC | CASSGREKPKNEQYF
TRBJ2-3 | TRBD1 | TRBV28 | . | TGTGCCAGCAGGCGAGAGACAGGGGCCCGGATAGATACGCAGTATTTT | CASRRETGARIDTQYF
TRBJ2-7 | TRBD2 | TRBV5-1 | once | TGCGCCAGCAGCAGCGGGGAAGGCCTATTCTCCTACGAGCAGTACTTC | CASSSGEGLFSYEQYF
TRBJ2-7 | TRBD1 | TRBV12-3/TRBV12-4 | few | TGTGCCAGCAGTTTAGTCCTACTCCGGGACAGGGGGCAGTACGAGCAGTACTTC | CASSLVLLRDRGQYEQYF
TRBJ2-1 | TRBD2 | TRBV29-1 | . | TGCAGCGTTCGGGAGGGGGGGCTGGCAGGTGAGCAGTTCTTC | CSVREGGLAGEQFF
TRBJ2-5 | TRBD1 | TRBV7-8 | few | TGTGCCAGCAGCTCTCCAGACAGGGTACTTGGGGAGACCCAGTACTTC | CASSSPDRVLGETQYF
TRBJ2-3 | . | TRBV4-3 | few | TGCGCCAGCAGCCAAGATCTAGCTCTGGTAACAGATACGCAGTATTTT | CASSQDLALVTDTQYF
TRBJ2-5 | TRBD1 | TRBV20-1 | . | TGCAGTGCTAAACAAGGGACAGGGGGCGTCGGAGAGACCCAGTACTTC | CSAKQGTGGVGETQYF
TRBJ2-4 | . | TRBV5-1 | . | TGCGCCAGCAGGCTTAACCTAGCCAAAAACATTCAGTACTTC | CASRLNLAKNIQYF
TRBJ1-1 | . | TRBV12-3/TRBV12-4 | . | TGTGCCAGCAGTGTAGCCGGTCACACTGAAGCTTTCTTT | CASSVAGHTEAFF
TRBJ2-5 | TRBD1 | TRBV5-5 | . | TGTGCCAGCAGCAACCGGGACAGGATGACAGAGACCCAGTACTTC | CASSNRDRMTETQYF
TRBJ2-1 | TRBD1 | TRBV24-1 | once | TGTGCCACCAGTGATTCGACAGGGAAGGACTACAATGAGCAGTTCTTC | CATSDSTGKDYNEQFF
TRBJ1-2 | TRBD1 | TRBV28 | . | TGTGCCAGCAGCTTCCCCGGGACAGGGGGTAATGGCTACACCTTC | CASSFPGTGGNGYTF
TRBJ2-1 | TRBD2 | TRBV4-3 | few | TGCGCCAGCAGCCAAGTCGGGGGGAACAATGAGCAGTTCTTC | CASSQVGGNNEQFF
TRBJ2-2 | . | TRBV20-1 | . | TGCAGTGCCACAGGGCCGAACACCGGGGAGCTGTTTTTT | CSATGPNTGELFF
TRBJ2-7 | TRBD2 | TRBV7-2 | few | TGTGCCAGCAGCCCTAGCGATTTTGCGACTAGCGGGGGAAGCTACGAGCAGTACTTC | CASSPSDFATSGGSYEQYF
TRBJ2-5 | . | TRBV6-2/TRBV6-3 | few | TGTGCCAGCAGACGGACCGTTACGCCAGAGACCCAGTACTTC | CASRRTVTPETQYF
TRBJ2-1 | . | TRBV28 | . | TGTGCCAGCAGTTTAAAGTTCCGGGGACTCAGAAGAAACAATGAGCAGTTCTTC | CASSLKFRGLRRNNEQFF
TRBJ2-7 | TRBD2 | TRBV28 | few | TGTGCCAGCAGTGCTGGACTAGCGGGGGCCTACAATGAGCAGTACTTC | CASSAGLAGAYNEQYF
TRBJ2-3 | . | TRBV10-3 | . | TGTGCCATCAGTGATGTTGCGGTCGATACGTACGTAGATACGCAGTATTTT | CAISDVAVDTYVDTQYF
TRBJ2-7 | . | TRBV28 | . | TGTGCCAGCAGTTTTTATCCCGACTCCTACGAGCAGTACTTC | CASSFYPDSYEQYF
TRBJ2-5 | . | TRBV21-1 | . | TGTGTCAGCAGCAAAGTGATCGGGCAAGAGACCCAGTACTTC | CVSSKVIGQETQYF
TRBJ2-7 | TRBD2 | TRBV6-1 | . | TGTGCCAGCAGTGAAGACGTTAGGGGTCGGGCTAGCGGGCCCTACGAGCAGTACTTC | CASSEDVRGRASGPYEQYF
TRBJ2-7 | . | TRBV6-2/TRBV6-3 | . | TGTGCCAGCAGTTACTCGTTGCAAACAGTGAGTCCCGAGCAGTACTTC | CASSYSLQTVSPEQYF
TRBJ2-3 | . | TRBV7-9 | . | TGTGCCAGCAGCTCGGCGGGACAACCCACAGATACGCAGTATTTT | CASSSAGQPTDTQYF
TRBJ2-5 | TRBD2 | TRBV28 | few | TGTGCCAGCCGAGAGTGGCAGGGAGGGTCGGAGACCCAGTACTTC | CASREWQGGSETQYF
TRBJ2-4 | . | TRBV28 | . | TGTGCCAGCGAATTGCAAAACATTCAGTACTTC | CASELQNIQYF
TRBJ2-5 | . | TRBV13 | few | TGTGCCAGCAGCCCGAAAAGGCACGGGGAGACCCAGTACTTC | CASSPKRHGETQYF
TRBJ1-4 | . | TRBV27 | . | TGTGCCAGCAGTTCCTTCGGGTGGGGGTCGGAAAAACTGTTTTTT | CASSSFGWGSEKLFF
TRBJ2-7 | . | TRBV6-2/TRBV6-3 | few | TGTGCCACTTTACAGAGGAACTCCTACGAGCAGTACTTC | CATLQRNSYEQYF
TRBJ2-5 | TRBD1 | TRBV7-9 | . | TGTGCCAGCAGCGACAGGGGGCGTCAGACCCAGTACTTC | CASSDRGRQTQYF
TRBJ2-1 | TRBD1 | TRBV28 | . | TGTGCCACGACAGGGTTGCATGAGCAGTTCTTC | CATTGLHEQFF
TRBJ1-4 | TRBD1 | TRBV7-6 | once | TGTGCCAGCAGCTTAGGGGTCAGGGCAGGGGGCGCGACTAATGAAAAACTGTTTTTT | CASSLGVRAGGATNEKLFF